This T cell receptor beta chain appears in the sequencing data of a study of response to subunit inactivated influenza vaccine. Notes on the study in general: After each seasonal influenza vaccination, few new T cells are recruited, the authors suggested.

TCRdb fed the RT-PCR reads into MiXCR, producing one record per CDR3 protein. The sample holds approximately 700,000 distinct CDR3 sequences, around 14% seen once. V trimming: 6 bases; J trimming: 2 bases; junction bases outside the gene matches: 11. Germline lookup yields CDR1 DFQATT and CDR2 SNEGSKA (reference sequence). The CDR3 is 16 residues long. There are a few counts of this clonotype. Its antigen is as yet unknown. The V gene is TRBV20-1, the J gene TRBJ1-5; 9 nucleotides match TRBD1. The sequence came from a man aged 50 or older who received an inactivated influenza vaccine. Here the sequenced sample was PBMCs from blood, taken 14 to 15 days before vaccination. This CDR3 reads CSATDRGRYGNQPQHF. CDR3 in DNA: TGCAGTGCCACGGACAGGGGAAGATACGGCAATCAGCCCCAGCATTTT.